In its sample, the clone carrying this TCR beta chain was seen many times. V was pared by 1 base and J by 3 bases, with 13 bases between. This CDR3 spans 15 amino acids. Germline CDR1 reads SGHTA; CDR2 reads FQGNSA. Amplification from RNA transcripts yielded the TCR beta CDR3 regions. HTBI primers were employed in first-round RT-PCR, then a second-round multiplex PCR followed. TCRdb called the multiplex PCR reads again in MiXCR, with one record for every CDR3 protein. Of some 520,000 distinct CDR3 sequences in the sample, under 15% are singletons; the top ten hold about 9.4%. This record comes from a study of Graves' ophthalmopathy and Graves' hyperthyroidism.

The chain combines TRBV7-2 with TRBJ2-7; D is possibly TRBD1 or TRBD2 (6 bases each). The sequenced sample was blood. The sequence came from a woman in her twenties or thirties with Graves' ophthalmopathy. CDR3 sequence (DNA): TGTGCCAGCAGCTTAGTCGGGGGCACGATCTACGAGCAGTACTTC. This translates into CASSLVGGTIYEQYF.